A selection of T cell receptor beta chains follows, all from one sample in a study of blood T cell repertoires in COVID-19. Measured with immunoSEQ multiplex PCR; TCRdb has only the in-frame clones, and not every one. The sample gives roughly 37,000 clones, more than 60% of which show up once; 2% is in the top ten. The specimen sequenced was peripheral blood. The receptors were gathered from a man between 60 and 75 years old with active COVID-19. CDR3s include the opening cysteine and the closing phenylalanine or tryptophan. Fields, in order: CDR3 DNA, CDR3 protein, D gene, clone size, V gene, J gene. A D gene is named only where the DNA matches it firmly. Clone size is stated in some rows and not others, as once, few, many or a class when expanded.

CDR3 DNA: TGTGCCAGCAGCGTAGGCGAGCGTACCTACGAGCAGTACTTC; CDR3 protein: CASSVGERTYEQYF; D gene: NA; clone size: NA; V gene: TRBV9; J gene: TRBJ2-7
CDR3 DNA: TGTGCCAGCAGTCCGCTAGCGGGCCTCTCGGACGAGCAGTACTTC; CDR3 protein: CASSPLAGLSDEQYF; D gene: TRBD2; clone size: NA; V gene: TRBV27; J gene: TRBJ2-7
CDR3 DNA: TGTGCCATCAGCCAGGACACAAACAATGAGCAGTTCTTC; CDR3 protein: CAISQDTNNEQFF; D gene: NA; clone size: NA; V gene: TRBV10-3; J gene: TRBJ2-1
CDR3 DNA: TGTGCCAGCAGTTTACTACTGATCTATGGCTACACCTTC; CDR3 protein: CASSLLLIYGYTF; D gene: NA; clone size: NA; V gene: TRBV27; J gene: TRBJ1-2
CDR3 DNA: TGCGCCAGCAGCTTGGACGGGGTGTTACCTGGGATAGAGCTGTTTTTT; CDR3 protein: CASSLDGVLPGIELFF; D gene: NA; clone size: NA; V gene: TRBV5-1; J gene: TRBJ2-2
CDR3 DNA: TGCGCCAGCAGCGCTGGGTTGACAGGCCGTTACGAGCAGTACTTC; CDR3 protein: CASSAGLTGRYEQYF; D gene: NA; clone size: NA; V gene: TRBV5-1; J gene: TRBJ2-7
CDR3 DNA: TGTGCCAGCAGTTACGGGGGGGCTTCGGGCACAGATACGCAGTATTTT; CDR3 protein: CASSYGGASGTDTQYF; D gene: NA; clone size: NA; V gene: TRBV6-5; J gene: TRBJ2-3
CDR3 DNA: TGTGCCAGCAGCCGCGGGGGGGCCACTTGGGAGACCCAGTACTTC; CDR3 protein: CASSRGGATWETQYF; D gene: TRBD2; clone size: once; V gene: TRBV9; J gene: TRBJ2-5
CDR3 DNA: TGTGCCAGCAGCCCCCTTCCCGGAGCTAGCGGGAACACCGGGGAGCTGTTTTTT; CDR3 protein: CASSPLPGASGNTGELFF; D gene: TRBD2; clone size: few; V gene: TRBV14; J gene: TRBJ2-2
CDR3 DNA: TGTGCCAGCAGCCGAGTCCGGGGGGCGAGCTACACCTTC; CDR3 protein: CASSRVRGASYTF; D gene: NA; clone size: few; V gene: TRBV6-5; J gene: TRBJ1-2
CDR3 DNA: TGTGCCTGGAGCCCCGACCGGGACAGGGGTTACAATGAGCAGTTCTTC; CDR3 protein: CAWSPDRDRGYNEQFF; D gene: TRBD1; clone size: NA; V gene: TRBV30; J gene: TRBJ2-1
CDR3 DNA: TGCGCCAGCAGGGGTGACAACTCCGGGGCCAACGTCCTGACTTTC; CDR3 protein: CASRGDNSGANVLTF; D gene: NA; clone size: NA; V gene: TRBV5-1; J gene: TRBJ2-6
CDR3 DNA: TGTGCCAGCAGACGGGGACAGGGCGTGAGGGGCTACACCTTC; CDR3 protein: CASRRGQGVRGYTF; D gene: TRBD1; clone size: NA; V gene: TRBV6-5; J gene: TRBJ1-2
CDR3 DNA: TGTGCCAGCAGTCATGGACTAGCGGGAGGAGATACGCAGTATTTT; CDR3 protein: CASSHGLAGGDTQYF; D gene: TRBD2; clone size: NA; V gene: TRBV27; J gene: TRBJ2-3
CDR3 DNA: TGTGCCAGCAGTTCCGACAGGGGTGTAGCTTTCTTT; CDR3 protein: CASSSDRGVAFF; D gene: TRBD1; clone size: NA; V gene: TRBV7-3; J gene: TRBJ1-1
CDR3 DNA: TGCGCCAGCAGCTTGAAGGGCGGGGGGACCTACGAGCAGTACTTC; CDR3 protein: CASSLKGGGTYEQYF; D gene: TRBD2; clone size: NA; V gene: TRBV5-1; J gene: TRBJ2-7
CDR3 DNA: TGCGCCAGCAGCTTGGGACAGGGGATAGTTGAAAAACTGTTTTTT; CDR3 protein: CASSLGQGIVEKLFF; D gene: TRBD1; clone size: NA; V gene: TRBV5-1; J gene: TRBJ1-4